This T cell receptor beta chain comes out of a study of blood T cell repertoires in COVID-19. Study in general: The United States, Italy and Spain provided the acute and convalescent COVID-19 samples.

The CDR3 loop spans 15 amino acids. Trimming shortened V by 2 bases and J by 7 bases, and 14 bases separated the two germline ends. Looked up from germline, CDR1 is MNHEY and CDR2 is SVGAGI. TCRdb's copy holds only in-frame clones and misses some; the assay was immunoSEQ multiplex PCR. Seen here are fewer than 350,000 clones, over 80% observed once, and the top ten hold roughly 4%. This clone was seen a single time. Those who participated ranged in age from roughly 18 to 89 years and resided in about two dozen US areas. The rearrangement uses TRBV6-5 and TRBJ1-4; a possible D gene is TRBD1 (5 bases). The TCR was taken from a woman between 25 and 40 years old with acute COVID-19. Material: PBMCs or T cells enriched from blood (not recorded which). CDR3 nucleotide sequence: TGTGCCAGCAGTTACGCCGGGACTGGATTTGAAAAACTGTTTTTT. This translates into CASSYAGTGFEKLFF.